The 17 T cell receptor beta chains below all came from one sample that was sequenced in a study of blood T cell repertoires in COVID-19. Here immunoSEQ multiplex PCR was the method, and the copy in TCRdb shows in-frame clones only, minus some. This repertoire shows roughly 220,000 clones, 82% found once; its top ten account for around 8%. Sequenced input: peripheral blood. The receptors were sampled from a woman older than 75 with COVID-19, enrolled during active disease.

The V and J genes are TRBV2 and TRBJ2-3; TRBD2 is a possible D gene (6 bases). In germline, CDR1 is SNHLY, CDR2 FYNNEI. The germline V and J ends were trimmed by 3 bases and 2 bases, with 9 bases remaining between them. This CDR3 is 14 amino acids long. As DNA, the CDR3 is TGTGCCAGCAGTGACCGGGGGTCCACAGATACGCAGTATTTT. It codes for CASSDRGSTDTQYF.

The rearrangement uses TRBV15 and TRBJ2-3, with D possibly being TRBD2 (6 bases). The germline V and J ends were trimmed by 0 bases and 0 bases, with 13 bases remaining between them. The germline CDR1 and CDR2 sequences are LNHNV and YYDKDF (reference sequence). There are 17 residues in the CDR3. The CDR3 loop reads CATSRDNGSKSTDTQYF. The CDR3 nucleotides are TGTGCCACCAGCAGAGATAACGGGAGCAAAAGCACAGATACGCAGTATTTT.

V and J are TRBV3-1 (or the pseudogene TRBV3-2) and TRBJ2-1, with 9 bases identical to TRBD1. Germline-derived CDR1 and CDR2 are LGHDT and YNNKEL (reference sequence). The CDR3 is 15 amino acids. Losses at the gene ends were 6 bases for V and 4 bases for J; bases not matched to a gene: 7. The CDR3 spells CASRKDRGPYNEQFF. For the CDR3, the DNA is TGTGCCAGCAGAAAGGACAGGGGCCCATACAATGAGCAGTTCTTC.

V usage is TRBV3-1 (or the pseudogene TRBV3-2) and J usage is TRBJ1-2; 7 bases fit TRBD1. Per germline, CDR1 LGHDT and CDR2 YNNKEL (reference sequence). CDR3 length equals 16 residues. V lost 1 base to trimming and J lost 3 bases; unmatched junction nucleotides: 8. The CDR3 reads CASSQADRVDYYGYTF. The DNA for the CDR3 is TGTGCCAGCAGCCAAGCCGACAGGGTGGATTACTATGGCTACACCTTC.

The gene calls are TRBV3-1 (or the pseudogene TRBV3-2) and TRBJ2-1; D is possibly TRBD1 (7 bases). V lost 0 bases and J 11 bases, leaving 11 bases between the germline ends. The CDR3 loop spans 13 amino acids. CDR1 LGHDT and CDR2 YNNKEL come from the germline V gene (reference sequence). CDR3 DNA: TGTGCCAGCAGCCAAGATTCAGGGGGGAAGCAGTTCTTC. It yields the protein CASSQDSGGKQFF.

The chain carries TRBV13 and TRBJ1-1, with 7 bases matching TRBD1. CDR1 and CDR2 (germline): PRHDT, FYEKMQ (reference sequence). Losses at the gene ends were 0 bases for V and 0 bases for J; bases not matched to a gene: 16. This CDR3 comprises 20 residues. Here the CDR3 reads CASSLGLQGRIRSMNTEAFF. DNA for the CDR3: TGTGCCAGCAGCTTAGGCCTACAGGGGCGTATAAGGTCCATGAACACTGAAGCTTTCTTT.

V usage is TRBV12-3 or TRBV12-4 and J usage is TRBJ1-2; no firm D call. The CDR3 is 13 residues long. V was pared by 4 bases and J by 6 bases, with 12 bases between. The CDR3 sequence is CASSYSIEDGYTF. The CDR3 nucleotides read TGTGCCAGCAGTTATAGTATTGAGGATGGCTACACCTTC.

The chain has TRBV7-6 and TRBJ1-4; TRBD1 matches at 7 bases. Trimming took 2 bases from V and 3 from J; bases not matched to a gene: 3. Germline V gene sequence: CDR1 SGHVS, CDR2 FNYEAQ. The CDR3 sequence is 15 residues long. CDR3 in amino acids: CASSLSGTANEKLFF. In nucleotides, the CDR3 is TGTGCCAGCAGCTTATCAGGGACAGCTAATGAAAAACTGTTTTTT.

The chain joins TRBV30 to TRBJ1-2; 7 bases align to TRBD1. With 1 base clipped from V and 3 bases from J, the junction kept 5 bases outside the gene matches. The CDR3 is 14 amino acids. Germline CDR1 GTSNPN, CDR2 SVGIG (reference sequence). In DNA, the CDR3 is TGTGCCTGGAGTGGGGACAGTACCGACTATGGCTACACCTTC. This encodes CAWSGDSTDYGYTF.

V is TRBV2 and J is TRBJ2-7; D unclear. The CDR3 loop spans 13 amino acids. CDR1 is SNHLY, CDR2 FYNNEI, per germline. Trimming removed 4 bases from V and 3 bases from J, with 10 bases in between. CDR3 sequence reads: CASSAPEIYEQYF. Written as DNA, the CDR3 is TGTGCCAGCAGTGCACCGGAGATCTACGAGCAGTACTTC.

The J gene is TRBJ1-3, the V gene TRBV4-2; no clear D gene. Germline lookup yields CDR1 LGHNA and CDR2 YNFKEQ. CDR3 length: 15 residues. V was clipped by 0 bases and J by 0 bases, with 6 bases between them. The CDR3 nucleotides read TGTGCCAGCAGCCAAGAGGGGAGCTCTGGAAACACCATATATTTT. Protein product: CASSQEGSSGNTIYF.

The chain uses TRBV7-3 and TRBJ1-1; 9 bases are shared with TRBD1. In germline, CDR1 is SGHTA, CDR2 FQGTGA. J lost 7 bases, V lost 5 bases, and 5 bases had no gene match. The CDR3 has 13 amino acids. CDR3 loop: CASSPDRGDEAFF. As DNA, the CDR3 is TGTGCCAGCAGCCCAGACAGGGGGGATGAAGCTTTCTTT.

The chain combines TRBV3-1 (or the pseudogene TRBV3-2) with TRBJ1-1; TRBD1 matches at 7 bases. CDR1 and CDR2 from the germline V gene are LGHDT and YNNKEL (reference sequence). The CDR3 sequence is 13 residues long. The V gene end was trimmed by 4 bases and the J gene end by 4 bases; junction bases not matched to a gene: 3. This chain's CDR3 is CASSPTGVTEAFF. The CDR3 coding sequence is TGTGCCAGCAGCCCAACAGGGGTCACTGAAGCTTTCTTT.

V is TRBV2 and J is TRBJ1-4, with D perhaps TRBD1 (5 bases). Trimming shortened V by 6 bases and J by 7 bases, and 15 bases separated the two germline ends. This CDR3 region has 14 residues. Germline CDR1 and CDR2: SNHLY and FYNNEI. CDR3 in amino acids: CASSETGWGEKLFF. The CDR3 bases are TGTGCCAGCAGCGAAACAGGATGGGGTGAAAAACTGTTTTTT.

J is TRBJ1-1 and V is TRBV3-1 (or the pseudogene TRBV3-2); TRBD1 aligns across 7 bases. Germline CDR1 LGHDT, CDR2 YNNKEL (reference sequence). The ends lost 7 bases at V and 0 bases at J; junction bases unmatched: 5. The CDR3 consists of 14 residues. CDR3 in amino acids: CASTTGTVNTEAFF. CDR3 coding DNA: TGTGCCAGCACCACCGGGACAGTGAACACTGAAGCTTTCTTT.

This clone was observed once. The gene calls are TRBV18 and TRBJ1-6; D possibly corresponds to TRBD1 (5 bases). The CDR3 is 15 residues long. From germline, CDR1 is KGHSH and CDR2 LQKENI. Trimming pared 1 base from V and 3 bases from J, leaving 7 bases between. CDR3: CASSPQGYYNSPLHF. The CDR3 DNA sequence: TGTGCCAGCTCACCACAGGGGTACTATAATTCACCCCTCCACTTT.

The V call is TRBV7-9, the J call TRBJ1-6, with D possibly being TRBD1 (6 bases). V dropped 7 bases and J dropped 9 bases, with 16 bases sitting between them. The CDR3 runs to 14 residues. Germline V gives CDR1 SEHNR, CDR2 FQNEAQ (reference sequence). The CDR3 loop is CASTWGQGGSPLHF. The DNA of the CDR3 is TGTGCCAGCACCTGGGGGCAGGGTGGTTCACCCCTCCACTTT.